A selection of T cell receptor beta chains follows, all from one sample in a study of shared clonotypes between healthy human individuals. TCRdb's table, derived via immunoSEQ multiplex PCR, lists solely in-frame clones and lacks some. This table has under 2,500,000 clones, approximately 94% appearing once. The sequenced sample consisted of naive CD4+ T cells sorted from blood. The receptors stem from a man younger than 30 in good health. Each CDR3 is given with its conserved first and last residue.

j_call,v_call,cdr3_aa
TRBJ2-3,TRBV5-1,CASSPSRTSGGGGTDTQYF
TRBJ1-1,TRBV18,CASSPTGGATEAFF
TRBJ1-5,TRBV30,CAWSVRRGEQPQHF
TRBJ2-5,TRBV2,CASSVETQYF
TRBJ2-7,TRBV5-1,CASSPSLQGGEQYF
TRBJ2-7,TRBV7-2,CASSQLGEGREQYF
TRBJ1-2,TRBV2,CASSLGGQGVFGYTF
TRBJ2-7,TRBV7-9,CASSLSGGSDEQYF
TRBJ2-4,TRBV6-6,CASTGTYIQYF
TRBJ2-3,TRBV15,CATSRDTWGVTDTQYF
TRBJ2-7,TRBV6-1,CASLRVSYEQYF
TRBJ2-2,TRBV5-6,CASSPRFRQPTGELFF
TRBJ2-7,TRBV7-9,CASSGSSYEQYF
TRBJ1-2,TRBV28,CASSLGQGALAGYTF
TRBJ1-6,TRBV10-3,CAISESFSGTDNSPLHF
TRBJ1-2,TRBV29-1,CSVEFWGLSGYTF
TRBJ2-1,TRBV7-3,CASSLTGQGAGEQFF
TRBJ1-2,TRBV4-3,CASSQDPSYGYTF
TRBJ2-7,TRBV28,CASSLLQEAYEQYF
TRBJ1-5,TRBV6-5,CASSRSLTNQPQHF
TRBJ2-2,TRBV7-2,CASSPGTGVNTGELFF
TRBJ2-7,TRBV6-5,CASSFPGTSGREQYF
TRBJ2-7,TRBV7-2,CASSPGPNTYEQYF
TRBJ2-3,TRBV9,CASSAASGSPDTQYF
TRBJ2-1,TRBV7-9,CASSSDRVGPYNEQFF
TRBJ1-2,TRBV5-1,CASSLAPGIDYGYTF
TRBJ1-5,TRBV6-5,CASSLYRGNQPQHF
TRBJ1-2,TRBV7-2,CASSPPGLYGYTF
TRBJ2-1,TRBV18,CASSPPLRGYNEQFF
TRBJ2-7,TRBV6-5,CASSYAYSHEEQYF
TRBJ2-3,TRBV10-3,CAISEVGDTQYF
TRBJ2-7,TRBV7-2,CASSLEASGPLFSYEQYF
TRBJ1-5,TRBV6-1,CASRVSREINQPQHF
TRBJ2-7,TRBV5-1,CASSAAPSQGLATYEQYF
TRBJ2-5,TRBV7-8,CASSLEILSFPETQYF
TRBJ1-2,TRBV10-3,CAISEDRGESYTF
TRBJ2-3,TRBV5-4,CASSFSASGRAVDTQYF
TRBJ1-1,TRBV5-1,CASSFGEISAEAFF
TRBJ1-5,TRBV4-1,CASSQEGTGKNQPQHF
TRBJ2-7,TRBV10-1,CASSRDRGPYEQYF
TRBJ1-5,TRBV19,CASTKDSSQAQHF
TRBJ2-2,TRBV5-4,CASSTGATENTGELFF
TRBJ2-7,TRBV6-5,CASSYGGDATYEQYF